This T cell receptor beta chain was profiled in a study of Ad26.COV2.S vaccination and SARS-CoV-2 variants. Study overall: Intramuscularly, Ad26.COV2.S was given either once or twice, 56 days apart. Whole-study findings and limits: Total T cell responses may have been underestimated by the TCR breadth and depth analyses.

Measured with immunoSEQ multiplex PCR; TCRdb has only the in-frame clones, and not every one. Counted here are some 340,000 clones, about 82% occurring once; the ten biggest clones make up more than 1.5%. As to treatment: approximately 18 received Ad26.COV2.S at low or high dose, single or two shots; five or six received placebo; per-sample allocation not given. Collection of the samples took place on day 63 after the first injection of vaccine or placebo. Aged 18-55 years, donor was enrolled in Boston at some point between 2019 and 2021. Regarding this clone: Its antigen is not known.

V was pared by 2 bases and J by 7 bases, with 15 bases between. CDR1 is MNHEY and CDR2 is SVGAGI in the germline V gene. The CDR3 spans 16 residues. The chain has TRBV6-5 and TRBJ1-6, with a weak D call TRBD1 (5 bases). The sequence derives from a person aged 18-60 years who received the Ad26.COV2.S COVID-19 vaccine or a placebo. This specimen consisted of peripheral blood, obtained in a trial of Ad26.COV2.S vaccine versus placebo. CDR3 amino acids: CASSYPQPGRNSPLHF. CDR3 in DNA: TGTGCCAGCAGTTACCCCCAGCCGGGACGAAATTCACCCCTCCACTTT.